This is a list of T cell receptor beta chains from one sample in a study of T cell responses to AZD1222 COVID-19 vaccine. The assay was immunoSEQ multiplex PCR, and TCRdb's table has in-frame clones only and misses some. The table records roughly 120,000 clones, roughly 90% of them present only once. Sequencing was performed on peripheral blood, taken 28 days after the second AZD1222 dose. The source of these receptors is an adult who received the AZD1222 COVID-19 vaccine. Both conserved end residues are part of each CDR3. D genes are given only for firm matches. Clone size is not always given. Where it is, it says once, few, many or a class for expanded clones.

D,V,size,J,DNA,CDR3
-,TRBV2,-,TRBJ1-3,TGCGGGTCGCTGGGCGGAAACACCATATATTTT,CGSLGGNTIYF
TRBD1,TRBV4-1,-,TRBJ2-1,TGCGCCAGCAGCCAAGATTCCCGGACAGGGGTAAATGAGCAGTTCTTC,CASSQDSRTGVNEQFF
TRBD2,TRBV19,-,TRBJ2-3,TGTGCCAGTAGTATTTCCAGCGGGGCCACAGATACGCAGTATTTT,CASSISSGATDTQYF
-,TRBV7-2,few,TRBJ2-2,TGTGCCAGCAGCTTAGAACAGTTCGCGAACACCGGGGAGCTGTTTTTT,CASSLEQFANTGELFF
TRBD1,TRBV2,-,TRBJ2-7,TGTGCCAGCAGTAAAACAACCGGGACAGGGCTGTACTTC,CASSKTTGTGLYF
-,TRBV5-5,-,TRBJ2-2,TGTGCCAGCAGCTTGATCCCCCCGAACACCGGGGAGCTGTTTTTT,CASSLIPPNTGELFF
TRBD2,TRBV11-2,-,TRBJ2-1,TGTGCCAGCAGCCCCCTCGGGCGGGGGGCCGCTGTTGAGCAGTTCTTC,CASSPLGRGAAVEQFF
-,TRBV10-3,-,TRBJ2-7,TGTGCCATCAGTGAGTCCAGGGGCCCCGAGCAGTACTTC,CAISESRGPEQYF
-,TRBV7-2,-,TRBJ2-3,TGTGCCAGCAGCTTATCCCTAGCAACAGATACGCAGTATTTT,CASSLSLATDTQYF
-,TRBV19,-,TRBJ2-7,TGTGCCAGTAGCCCGGGACGGAGCTACGAGCAGTACTTC,CASSPGRSYEQYF
-,TRBV5-5,-,TRBJ2-7,TGTGCCAGCAGCCGCGGACAGTTTCCCTACGAGCAGTACTTC,CASSRGQFPYEQYF
-,TRBV12-3/TRBV12-4,-,TRBJ1-1,TGTGCCAGCAGCGCCGCCGGGCACACTGAAGCTTTCTTT,CASSAAGHTEAFF
TRBD1,TRBV2,-,TRBJ1-2,TGTGCCAGCAACCGACAGGGGGCTGTCTATGGCTACACCTTC,CASNRQGAVYGYTF
TRBD2,TRBV7-2,-,TRBJ2-1,TGTGCCAGCAGCCAGAGCGGGGGGGCCTACAATGAGCAGTTCTTC,CASSQSGGAYNEQFF
-,TRBV11-2,-,TRBJ1-5,TGTGCCAGCAGCCTTAATAGCAATCAGCCCCAGCATTTT,CASSLNSNQPQHF
-,TRBV29-1,-,TRBJ1-5,TGCAGCGTTGGCAGGGCCATAGGTCAGCCCCAGCATTTT,CSVGRAIGQPQHF
TRBD1,TRBV6-1,once,TRBJ1-4,TGTGCCAGCAGTGGACGACAGGGTAGGCCTAATGAAAAACTGTTTTTT,CASSGRQGRPNEKLFF
-,TRBV4-2,-,TRBJ1-2,TGTGCCAGCAGCCAAGATGACAGATATGGCTACACCTTC,CASSQDDRYGYTF
-,TRBV20-1,-,TRBJ2-3,TGCAGTGCCTTCACCACAGATACGCAGTATTTT,CSAFTTDTQYF
-,TRBV20-1,-,TRBJ1-1,TGCAGTGCTAGTAAGGAAGGCGCTGAAGCTTTCTTT,CSASKEGAEAFF
-,TRBV2,once,TRBJ1-1,TGTGCCAGCAAGCAGTCAGAAGGGAACACTGAAGCTTTCTTT,CASKQSEGNTEAFF
TRBD1,TRBV6-5,-,TRBJ1-2,TGTGCCAGCAAATGGACAGGGGATTTTGGTGGCTACACCTTC,CASKWTGDFGGYTF
-,TRBV5-1,-,TRBJ1-4,TGCGCCAGCAGTGCGAGACAGCTTGCAACTAATGAAAAACTGTTTTTT,CASSARQLATNEKLFF
TRBD1,TRBV10-3,-,TRBJ2-2,TGTGCCATCAGTATGACCGGGACAGACACCGGGGAGCTGTTTTTT,CAISMTGTDTGELFF
-,TRBV10-3,-,TRBJ1-1,TGTGCCATCAGTGAGGGGGGCCCGTCTAAGGTTGTGGCTTTCTTT,CAISEGGPSKVVAFF
-,TRBV12-3/TRBV12-4,-,TRBJ2-1,TGTGCCAGCAGTTTGGCGTACAATGAGCAGTTCTTC,CASSLAYNEQFF
-,TRBV19,-,TRBJ1-5,TGTGCCAGTAGTATACCCCCCGGCAGGGACAATCAGCCCCAGCATTTT,CASSIPPGRDNQPQHF
TRBD1,TRBV18,-,TRBJ2-7,TGTGCCAGCTCACTAAAAGGGACAGGGGGCTACGAGCAGTACTTC,CASSLKGTGGYEQYF
TRBD1,TRBV18,-,TRBJ1-2,TGTGCCAGCTCACCACGAGATACAGGGGTTGGCTACACCTTC,CASSPRDTGVGYTF
-,TRBV27,-,TRBJ1-6,TGTGCCAGCAGTCCCCGGGAGGGGTGTTCACCCCTCCACTTT,CASSPREGCSPLHF
-,TRBV5-1,-,TRBJ2-1,TGCGCCAGCAGCGCAGACGGCAATGAGCAGTTCTTC,CASSADGNEQFF
-,TRBV5-5,-,TRBJ1-2,TGTGCCAGCAGCCCGCCGGATGGAGGCTACACCTTC,CASSPPDGGYTF
-,TRBV19,-,TRBJ1-5,TGTGCCAGTAGCGGGGGGGCCTCAAATCAGCCCCAGCATTTT,CASSGGASNQPQHF
-,TRBV27,-,TRBJ1-6,TGTGCCAGCAGTTCACGGGGGGTCTCACCCCTCCACTTT,CASSSRGVSPLHF
TRBD1,TRBV30,-,TRBJ1-5,TGTGCCTGGGCCGGGACAGCGGACCTGCCCCAGCATTTT,CAWAGTADLPQHF
-,TRBV3-1/TRBV3-2,-,TRBJ1-2,TGTGCCAGCAGCCTCAAGATAGGCACCTCTAACTATGGCTACACCTTC,CASSLKIGTSNYGYTF
-,TRBV4-3,once,TRBJ2-1,TGCGCCAGCAGCTACGGGACCACCTACAATGAGCAGTTCTTC,CASSYGTTYNEQFF
-,TRBV5-1,-,TRBJ1-1,TGCGCCAGCAGTACCGGGACGTCCAACACTGAAGCTTTCTTT,CASSTGTSNTEAFF
TRBD2,TRBV24-1,-,TRBJ2-3,TGTGCCACCAGTGATTACCCCCTGGGAGGGTATGGTACGGCAGATACGCAGTATTTT,CATSDYPLGGYGTADTQYF
TRBD2,TRBV11-3,-,TRBJ2-3,TGTGCCAGCAGCTTCGGACTAGCGGGGGGCACAGATACGCAGTATTTT,CASSFGLAGGTDTQYF
-,TRBV3-1/TRBV3-2,-,TRBJ2-5,TGTGCCAGCAGCCCGACAGGACAGCCCCAAGAGACCCAGTACTTC,CASSPTGQPQETQYF
-,TRBV5-4,-,TRBJ2-5,TGTGCCAGCAGCCCAGACCCGTCTACGCGGGAGACCCAGTACTTC,CASSPDPSTRETQYF
-,TRBV7-9,-,TRBJ2-2,TGTGCCAGCAGCTTATCTCTACGAGGGCTGTTTTTT,CASSLSLRGLFF
-,TRBV9,-,TRBJ2-5,TGTGCCAGCAGCCCGAGGGGGGGACTCGAGGAGACCCAGTACTTC,CASSPRGGLEETQYF
-,TRBV19,-,TRBJ2-5,TGTGCCAGTAGTATCTCCGGACAGCGAGAGACCCAGTACTTC,CASSISGQRETQYF
-,TRBV18,-,TRBJ2-5,TGTGCCAGCTCAGGGGAGACCCAGTACTTC,CASSGETQYF
-,TRBV3-1/TRBV3-2,-,TRBJ1-4,TGTGCCAGCAGCCAAGAAATAGGGACGAGGGAAAAACTGTTTTTT,CASSQEIGTREKLFF
-,TRBV5-4,-,TRBJ1-4,TGTGCCAGCAGCTTGCAAGGGGTGGTTGAAAAACTGTTTTTT,CASSLQGVVEKLFF
TRBD1,TRBV27,-,TRBJ2-7,TGTGCCAGCAGAGAGGGACAGATGATGGGCCACGAGCAGTACTTC,CASREGQMMGHEQYF
TRBD1,TRBV4-2,-,TRBJ1-5,TGTGCCAGCAGCCAAGATCCGGGACAGGGGAGGGACAATCAGCCCCAGCATTTT,CASSQDPGQGRDNQPQHF
-,TRBV3-1/TRBV3-2,-,TRBJ2-1,TGTGCCAGCAGCCAATCCGCTAGGGCCCCCTACAATGAGCAGTTCTTC,CASSQSARAPYNEQFF
-,TRBV19,-,TRBJ2-7,TGTGCCAGTAGTTCACAGGGAGAGGGTACCTACGAGCAGTACTTC,CASSSQGEGTYEQYF